The 15 T cell receptor beta chains below all came from one sample that was sequenced in a study of CD8 T cells in Susac syndrome (dated by TCRdb to about 2019). The method behind the library was the immunoSEQ multiplex PCR assay. RNA was extracted using the RNeasy kit, and about 0.45 to 1 microgram was reverse transcribed with random hexamers. TCRdb's own reprocessing of the public reads used fastp at Q25 and MiXCR and kept productive beta chains. Identical CDR3 proteins give one entry, which carries the most common genes and DNA. Counted in this sample were 45,000 or so distinct CDR3 sequences; approximately 93% of them appeared once. More than 0.45% of the sample goes to the ten largest clones. Specimen: CD8+ T cells from PBMCs. Every receptor here comes from a human donor in good health.

V and J are TRBV19 and TRBJ1-1, with unresolved D. The CDR3 contains 13 residues. Germline-derived CDR1 and CDR2 are LNHDA and SQIVND (reference sequence). V lost 3 bases and J 1 base, leaving 6 bases between the germline ends. CDR3 nucleotides: TGTGCCAGTAGTATCTCAGGGAACACTGAAGCTTTCTTT. This gives the protein CASSISGNTEAFF.

The chain uses TRBV2 and TRBJ2-7; 8 positions agree with TRBD2. From germline, CDR1 is SNHLY and CDR2 FYNNEI. Trimming cost V 3 bases and J 5 bases; bases outside gene matches: 6. The CDR3 runs 14 residues. CDR3 sequence (DNA): TGTGCCAGCAGTGAGGTAGCGGGAAGGGACGAGCAGTACTTC. Amino acid sequence: CASSEVAGRDEQYF.

CDR3 in DNA: TGTGCCAGCAGCCGGGACAGGGGGATTTCACCCCTCCACTTT. Translation: CASSRDRGISPLHF. The chain combines TRBV3-1 with TRBJ1-6; 11 bases line up with TRBD1. Germline assignment: CDR1 LGHDT and CDR2 YNNKEL (reference sequence). The CDR3 is 14 amino acids. J gave up 9 bases and V 4 bases, and 2 bases lay outside the gene matches.

The chain joins TRBV4-1 to TRBJ2-1, with D perhaps matching TRBD2 (5 bases). Between the trimmed V and J ends, which lost 7 bases and 5 bases, there was a span of 15 bases. This CDR3 contains 14 residues. CDR1 and CDR2 from the germline V gene are MGHRA and YSYEKL. CDR3 protein: CASTAREVNNEQFF. CDR3 DNA sequence: TGCGCCAGCACTGCCCGGGAAGTCAACAATGAGCAGTTCTTC.

This chain uses TRBV28 with TRBJ2-7; tentative D call: TRBD2 (6 bases). Trimming took off 5 bases at V and 6 bases at J, with 17 bases between the two ends. Germline V gives CDR1 MDHEN, CDR2 SYDVKM. CDR3 length: 14 residues. DNA of the CDR3: TGTGCCAGCAGTCCTCCTAGCGATATTGGCGAGCAGTACTTC. Residues: CASSPPSDIGEQYF.

The chain links TRBV6-5 to TRBJ2-2; 9 positions agree with TRBD2. Germline trimming cut 0 bases from V and 4 bases from J; bases unmatched to any gene: 6. The CDR3 totals 17 residues. CDR1 is MNHEY and CDR2 is SVGAGI in the germline V gene. Here the CDR3 DNA reads TGTGCCAGCAGTTACTCGATTGGTAGCGGGGGCACCGGGGAGCTGTTTTTT. Translating it yields CASSYSIGSGGTGELFF.

This clonotype was counted once. The DNA is omitted, as the CDR3 cannot be located on it reliably, and the CDR3 follows TCRdb's listing. The chain carries TRBV7-5 and TRBJ2-7; the table calls TRBD2, which could not be checked here. TRBV7-5 is labeled a pseudogene. Both ends counted, the CDR3 spans 21 residues. The CDR3 loop reads CISVSEAYGLAGGEPSYEQYF.

The chain combines TRBV28 with TRBJ2-5; tentatively, D is TRBD2 (6 bases). Trimming cost V 2 bases and J 1 base, with 11 bases left between them. Germline V gives CDR1 MDHEN, CDR2 SYDVKM. This CDR3 comprises 15 residues. The CDR3, as DNA: TGTGCCAGCAGTTTAAGTGGGAGGATCCAAGAGACCCAGTACTTC. It yields the protein CASSLSGRIQETQYF.

This clonotype has only one observation. In nucleotides, the CDR3 is TGTGCCAGTAGTGTAAACTCTGGGGCCAACGTCCTGACTTTC. This codes for CASSVNSGANVLTF. This rearrangement joins TRBV19 to TRBJ2-6; D gene uncertain. In germline, CDR1 is LNHDA, CDR2 SQIVND (reference sequence). The CDR3 is 14 amino acids. V was clipped by 5 bases and J by 0 bases, with 5 bases between them.

The rearrangement joins TRBV6-1 to TRBJ2-3; D call uncertain. The V end lost 2 bases, the J end lost 4 bases, and 10 bases lay between the germline ends. The CDR3 covers 14 residues. Germline assignment: CDR1 MNHNS and CDR2 SASEGT. The CDR3 region has the DNA TGTGCCAGCAGTGAACAGGATGGCCCAGATACGCAGTATTTT. Residues: CASSEQDGPDTQYF.

The chain combines TRBV27 with TRBJ2-3; TRBD2 matches at 8 bases. V lost 4 bases, J lost 5 bases, and 11 bases stayed unmatched. Germline V CDR1 and CDR2: MNHEY, SMNVEV (reference sequence). This CDR3 is 16 amino acids long. The CDR3 bases are TGTGCCAGCAGTTCCCCCTGGGGGAGCGGGAGAGATACGCAGTATTTT. Translating gives CASSSPWGSGRDTQYF.

This clonotype was observed a single time. The chain carries TRBV29-1 and TRBJ2-1; 9 bases align to TRBD2. This CDR3 region has 13 residues. The germline CDR1 and CDR2 sequences are SQVTM and ANQGSEA. V dropped 3 bases and J dropped 6; count of bases not matched to a gene: 3. CDR3 protein: CSVEGGRANEQFF. CDR3 bases: TGCAGCGTTGAGGGCGGGAGGGCCAATGAGCAGTTCTTC.

The chain uses TRBV3-1 and TRBJ2-5, with a tentative D call TRBD1 (6 bases). There are 17 residues in the CDR3. Per the germline V gene, CDR1 is LGHDT and CDR2 is YNNKEL (reference sequence). The V end was cut by 4 bases, the J end by 0 bases, with 18 bases between. The chain's CDR3 is CASSRYHTDRYQETQYF. CDR3 nucleotide sequence: TGTGCCAGCAGCCGATACCATACCGACAGGTACCAAGAGACCCAGTACTTC.

This chain uses TRBV7-9 with TRBJ2-7; no definite D call. This CDR3 region has 14 residues. CDR1 is SEHNR, CDR2 FQNEAQ, per germline (reference sequence). V lost 5 bases, J lost 0 bases, and 11 bases lay in between. Here the CDR3 reads CASSPTRNSYEQYF. CDR3 DNA sequence: TGTGCCAGCAGCCCGACACGTAACTCCTACGAGCAGTACTTC.

This clonotype was observed once. The rearrangement joins TRBV9 to TRBJ1-1; D possibly corresponds to TRBD1 (5 bases). Looked up from germline, CDR1 is SGDLS and CDR2 is YYNGEE. This CDR3 is 14 amino acids long. Between the trimmed V and J ends, which lost 0 bases and 0 bases, there was a span of 6 bases. In nucleotides, the CDR3 is TGTGCCAGCAGCGTAGGACAGATGAACACTGAAGCTTTCTTT. It codes for CASSVGQMNTEAFF.